Below, 27 T cell receptor beta chains from the same sample are listed, as sequenced in a study of cytomegalovirus exposure and HLA in healthy donors (dated by TCRdb to 2015 to 2018). The receptor library was made with the immunoSEQ multiplex PCR assay. A mixture of 60 forward primers for TCR Vbeta segments and 13 reverse primers for TCR Jbeta segments was used in the multiplex PCR. Not all clones reach the TCRdb copy of this immuneACCESS table, which keeps in-frame sequences only. Checked studies attribute under half of the gap to unresolved V genes and leave the rest unexplained. The sample profile shows just over 150,000 clones; approximately 86% of them were found once. The ten largest clones add up to 6.5% to 7.5% of the sample. Sample: PBMCs. The receptors stem from a woman aged 45 to 65 in good health and CMV-seropositive.

Notes on this clone: A read error may account for a junction end that differs from germline. The chain has TRBV11-2 and TRBJ2-1; 10 nucleotides align to TRBD2. Germline CDR1 reads SGHAT; CDR2 reads FQNNGV. This CDR3 region has 14 residues. CDR3 nucleotide sequence: TGTGCCGGCAGCTTAGCGGGGGGTTTGAATGAGCAGTTCTTC. Its translation is CAGSLAGGLNEQFF.

The chain has TRBV19 and TRBJ2-1; D is unresolved. There are 12 residues in the CDR3. With 6 bases removed from V and 6 bases from J, the gap between germline ends came to 9 bases. Per the germline V gene, CDR1 is LNHDA and CDR2 is SQIVND (reference sequence). CDR3: CASRSTINEQFF. The CDR3 DNA reads as TGTGCCAGTAGGAGCACGATCAATGAGCAGTTCTTC.

The CDR3, as DNA: TGTGCCAGCAGCCCTAGCGGGGGGGCGGTTGGATCCAAAAACATTCAGTACTTC. It translates to CASSPSGGAVGSKNIQYF. The rearrangement links TRBV7-9 to TRBJ2-4, with 12 bases fitting TRBD2. The germline V gene has CDR1 SEHNR and CDR2 FQNEAQ (reference sequence). The CDR3 extends over 18 amino acids. V shed 5 bases, J shed 2 bases, and the junction held 10 bases outside the gene matches. Variable domain in full (rest from reference TRBV7-9 and TRBJ2-4): DTGVSQNPRHKITKRGQNVTFRCDPISEHNRLYWYRQTLGQGPEFLTYFQNEAQLEKSRLLSDRFSAERPKGSFSTLEIQRTEQGDSAMYLCASSPSGGAVGSKNIQYFGAGTRLSVL.

This sequence joins TRBV30 and TRBJ1-1; D remains ambiguous. The CDR3 loop spans 12 amino acids. Trimming removed 5 bases from V and 6 bases from J, with 13 bases in between. Germline lookup yields CDR1 GTSNPN and CDR2 SVGIG (reference sequence). The CDR3 protein is CAWSLGAAEAFF. The CDR3 DNA follows: TGTGCCTGGTCCTTAGGAGCGGCTGAAGCTTTCTTT.

This CDR3 is CASNLAGTGANYGYTF. The CDR3 DNA is TGTGCCAGCAACCTCGCCGGGACAGGGGCTAACTATGGCTACACCTTC. This chain links TRBV28 with TRBJ1-2; TRBD1 matches 10 bases. The germline V gene encodes CDR1 MDHEN and CDR2 SYDVKM. Trimming cost V 7 bases and J 0 bases; bases outside gene matches: 8. This CDR3 spans 16 amino acids.

The chain carries TRBV29-1 and TRBJ1-2; a weak D match, TRBD1 (6 bases). Trimming took off 3 bases at V and 7 bases at J, with 12 bases between the two ends. Germline V gives CDR1 SQVTM, CDR2 ANQGSEA. The CDR3 is 12 residues long. The chain's CDR3 is CSVDTGSGGYTF. The DNA for the CDR3 is TGCAGCGTTGACACAGGGAGCGGTGGCTACACCTTC.

This chain links TRBV5-1 with TRBJ2-3; D call uncertain. The CDR3 is made up of 13 amino acids. V lost 1 base, J lost 3 bases, and 6 bases lay in between. Germline V gene sequence: CDR1 SGHRS, CDR2 YFSETQ. Here the CDR3 reads CASSLYGTDTQYF. CDR3 nucleotide sequence: TGCGCCAGCAGCTTGTACGGGACAGATACGCAGTATTTT.

V gene TRBV13 combines with J gene TRBJ1-4; D perhaps matches TRBD1 (5 bases). CDR1 PRHDT and CDR2 FYEKMQ come from the germline V gene (reference sequence). V was trimmed by 2 bases and J by 3 bases, leaving 7 bases between them. This CDR3 is 14 amino acids long. The CDR3 is CASSLRQPNEKLFF. CDR3 sequence (DNA): TGTGCCAGCAGCTTACGACAGCCTAATGAAAAACTGTTTTTT.

V and J are TRBV7-2 and TRBJ2-7; TRBD2 matches 11 bases. V lost 0 bases to trimming and J lost 7 bases; unmatched junction nucleotides: 5. The CDR3 is 15 amino acids. Germline values: CDR1 SGHTA, CDR2 FQGNSA. CDR3 loop: CASSLAASGGWEQYF. CDR3 DNA: TGTGCCAGCAGCTTAGCTGCTAGCGGGGGGTGGGAGCAGTACTTC.

This chain joins TRBV11-3 and TRBJ2-7, with TRBD1 as a possible D gene (5 bases). The CDR3 sequence is 15 residues long. Per the germline V gene, CDR1 is SGHNT and CDR2 is YENEEA. V lost 5 bases and J 3 bases, leaving 17 bases between the germline ends. In nucleotides, the CDR3 is TGTGCCAGCAGCCTAGGATCGACAGACAGCTACGAGCAGTACTTC. Translated, it gives CASSLGSTDSYEQYF.

The V and J genes are TRBV10-3 and TRBJ2-7; a possible D gene is TRBD2 (6 bases). V lost 7 bases and J lost 2, with 15 bases in between. CDR1 ENHRY and CDR2 SYGVKD come from the germline V gene. This CDR3 region has 14 residues. CDR3 region: CAITPEEGPYEQYF. The DNA for the CDR3 is TGTGCCATCACCCCGGAGGAGGGTCCCTACGAGCAGTACTTC.

In its sample, this clone was seen a few times. The chain has TRBV2 and TRBJ1-5; 7 bases are a match to TRBD1. CDR3 length equals 14 residues. V lost 4 bases, J lost 3 bases, and 3 bases stayed unmatched. Germline CDR1 reads SNHLY; CDR2 reads FYNNEI. CDR3 in amino acids: CASSGTGPNQPQHF. The CDR3 DNA reads TGTGCCAGCAGTGGGACAGGTCCCAATCAGCCCCAGCATTTT.

This clone was observed a handful of times. This rearrangement joins TRBV9 to TRBJ2-2, with a possible D match to TRBD2 (5 bases). The ends were cut back, 4 bases at V and 0 bases at J, with 7 bases in the middle. There are 14 residues in the CDR3. Germline V CDR1 and CDR2: SGDLS, YYNGEE. The DNA of the CDR3 is TGTGCCAGCAGCTTGGGAGCGAACACCGGGGAGCTGTTTTTT. It yields the protein CASSLGANTGELFF.

The chain recombines TRBV5-1 with TRBJ1-6; 9 bases are shared with TRBD1. Germline V gene data show CDR1 as SGHRS and CDR2 as YFSETQ. The V gene end was trimmed by 2 bases and the J gene end by 8 bases; junction bases not matched to a gene: 2. This CDR3 comprises 14 residues. DNA for the CDR3: TGCGCCAGCAGCTTAAGACAGGGGGATTCACCCCTCCACTTT. This gives the protein CASSLRQGDSPLHF.

The rearrangement joins TRBV27 to TRBJ1-4, with TRBD1 identical over 10 bases. V lost 8 bases and J lost 8; bases outside the gene matches: 5. There are 13 residues in the CDR3. CDR1 is MNHEY, CDR2 SMNVEV, per germline (reference sequence). The CDR3 nucleotides are TGTGCCAGCGGGACAGGGGTCGGCGAAAAACTGTTTTTT. Protein sequence: CASGTGVGEKLFF.

The genes are TRBV28 and TRBJ1-1; no clear D gene. Trimming cost V 3 bases and J 8 bases, with 10 bases left between them. The V gene's germline CDR1 is MDHEN and CDR2 SYDVKM. The CDR3 is made up of 12 amino acids. CDR3 sequence (DNA): TGTGCCAGCAGTTTCCAGTTCCCAGAAGCTTTCTTT. Its protein product is CASSFQFPEAFF.

This clone was seen only a few times. This sample includes further DNA sequences coding for the same CDR3. This chain links TRBV6-6 with TRBJ1-1, with no clear D. The CDR3 runs to 11 residues. V lost 6 bases and J lost 8, with 10 bases in between. Per the germline V gene, CDR1 is MNHNY and CDR2 is SVGAGI (reference sequence). The CDR3 bases are TGTGCCAGCAGCCCCGGACTGGAAGCTTTCTTT. This codes for CASSPGLEAFF.

The J gene is TRBJ2-1, the V gene TRBV11-2; no clear D. This CDR3 is 11 amino acids long. Germline lookup yields CDR1 SGHAT and CDR2 FQNNGV. Trimming removed 3 bases from V and 10 bases from J, with 7 bases in between. The CDR3 is CASSFRGEQFF. CDR3 nucleotide sequence: TGTGCCAGCAGCTTTCGAGGAGAGCAGTTCTTC.

The genes are TRBV9 and TRBJ2-7, with 7 bases lining up with TRBD2. CDR3 length equals 15 residues. V trimming: 4 bases; J trimming: 5 bases; junction bases outside the gene matches: 12. Germline loops: CDR1 SGDLS, CDR2 YYNGEE. CDR3 DNA sequence: TGTGCCAGCAGCCGACGGGGGGAAGTGCGAGACGAGCAGTACTTC. Translating gives CASSRRGEVRDEQYF.

The V call is TRBV5-7, the J call TRBJ1-2; D not resolved. TRBV5-7 counts as an open reading frame of uncertain function. CDR3 length: 13 amino acids. The V end was cut by 2 bases, the J end by 4 bases, with 9 bases between. The CDR3 protein is CASSLTVAYGYTF. The CDR3 DNA sequence: TGTGCCAGCAGCTTAACAGTCGCCTATGGCTACACCTTC.

This clone was counted a single time. The rearrangement joins TRBV6-1 to TRBJ2-7; no clear D. Germline CDR1 reads MNHNS; CDR2 reads SASEGT. Trimming took off 3 bases at V and 2 bases at J, with 14 bases between the two ends. This CDR3 contains 15 residues. CDR3 region: CASSETIQTTYEQYF. The CDR3 bases are TGTGCCAGCAGTGAGACCATCCAAACTACCTACGAGCAGTACTTC.

The chain recombines TRBV2 with TRBJ2-7, with D possibly being TRBD2 (6 bases). This CDR3 contains 15 residues. Germline CDR1 reads SNHLY; CDR2 reads FYNNEI. Trimming removed 3 bases at V and 0 bases at J, with 12 bases between. CDR3 DNA: TGTGCCAGCAGTGAGGGGGGATTCAGCTCCTACGAGCAGTACTTC. It encodes CASSEGGFSSYEQYF. Full variable domain (remainder filled in from reference TRBV2 and TRBJ2-7): EPEVTQTPSHQVTQMGQEVILRCVPISNHLYFYWYRQILGQKVEFLVSFYNNEISEKSEIFDDQFSVERPDGSNFTLKIRSTKLEDSAMYFCASSEGGFSSYEQYFGPGTRLTVT.

V is TRBV6-6 and J is TRBJ1-2, with TRBD1 matching over 11 bases. V was pared by 7 bases and J by 3 bases, with 7 bases of the junction left unmatched. The CDR3 is made up of 15 amino acids. From germline, CDR1 is MNHNY and CDR2 SVGAGI (reference sequence). This chain's CDR3 is CASIRPGQGDYGYTF. DNA for the CDR3: TGTGCCAGCATAAGACCGGGACAGGGGGACTATGGCTACACCTTC.

This clone was seen more than once but under ten times. The chain recombines TRBV18 with TRBJ2-7, with a tentative D call TRBD1 (6 bases). There are 14 residues in the CDR3. Germline V gene data show CDR1 as KGHSH and CDR2 as LQKENI. Trimming left V 5 bases short and J 4 bases short, with 15 bases between. CDR3: CASSATGIAYEQYF. As DNA, the CDR3 is TGTGCCAGCTCAGCGACAGGCATAGCTTACGAGCAGTACTTC. Complete variable domain (other parts from reference TRBV18 and TRBJ2-7): NAGVMQNPRHLVRRRGQEARLRCSPMKGHSHVYWYRQLPEEGLKFMVYLQKENIIDESGMPKERFSAEFPKEGPSILRIQQVVRGDSAAYFCASSATGIAYEQYFGPGTRLTVT.

This chain links TRBV27 with TRBJ2-1, with TRBD1 matching over 12 bases. V gave up 7 bases and J gave up 8 bases; unmatched junction bases: 6. The germline gives CDR1 MNHEY, CDR2 SMNVEV (reference sequence). The CDR3 loop spans 14 amino acids. CDR3 nucleotides: TGTGCCAGCACCCGGGACAGGGGGCATGATGAGCAGTTCTTC. The encoded protein is CASTRDRGHDEQFF.

The gene calls are TRBV6-5 and TRBJ1-6, with 8 bases matching TRBD1. The CDR3 loop spans 14 amino acids. CDR1 MNHEY and CDR2 SVGAGI come from the germline V gene. V was pared by 6 bases and J by 5 bases, with 3 bases of the junction left unmatched. The CDR3 loop is CASRQTGDNSPLHF. The CDR3 bases are TGTGCCAGCAGGCAGACAGGGGATAATTCACCCCTCCACTTT.

V is TRBV5-1 and J is TRBJ2-7; TRBD1 aligns across 9 bases. After removal of 4 bases from V and 2 bases from J, the junction contained 7 bases not matched to a gene. Germline V gene lookup returns CDR1 SGHRS and CDR2 YFSETQ. This CDR3 is built from 15 residues. The CDR3 is CASSPGTGPTYEQYF. The CDR3 coding sequence is TGCGCCAGCAGCCCGGGGACAGGGCCGACCTACGAGCAGTACTTC.